This TCR beta chain was sequenced for a study of vaccination effects on CD4 cells after COVID-19. Background on the study: Samples were taken post-vaccine, and their median timing was 72 days after the second dose. General study points: Healthy vaccinees showed cross-reactivity with common cold coronaviruses in only 1 of 255 vaccine-induced clones. Infection-derived and vaccine-derived clones contracted markedly late after vaccination.

Comments on this clone: As yet, its antigen is unknown.

Sequencing used immunoSEQ multiplex PCR; TCRdb keeps in-frame clones, though not all of them. The sample yields fewer than 50,000 clones, approximately 84% seen once. The ViraFEST assay expanded antigen-specific CD4+ T cells with viral peptide pools before sequencing. It was after approximately 11 days of culture that CD4+ T cells were isolated. The participants, recipients of two vaccine doses, got either BNT162b2 or mRNA-1273. A half-medium replacement with IL-2 medium was carried out on days 3 and 7. V lost 3 bases, J lost 1 base, and 9 bases stayed unmatched. This CDR3 is 17 amino acids long. The TCR sequence derives from a human donor who received a COVID-19 vaccine. Some clones in this sample may be carry-over from other donors' samples. The sample consisted of CD4+ T cells from PBMCs cultured with HCoV-NL63 spike peptides, taken after COVID-19 vaccination. The chain has TRBV23-1 and TRBJ2-5; 9 bases match TRBD1. TRBV23-1 is an ORF, with its function uncertain. DNA of the CDR3: TGCGCCAGCAGTCATCGAATAAGGGACAGGGTCCAAGAGACCCAGTACTTC. As protein: CASSHRIRDRVQETQYF.